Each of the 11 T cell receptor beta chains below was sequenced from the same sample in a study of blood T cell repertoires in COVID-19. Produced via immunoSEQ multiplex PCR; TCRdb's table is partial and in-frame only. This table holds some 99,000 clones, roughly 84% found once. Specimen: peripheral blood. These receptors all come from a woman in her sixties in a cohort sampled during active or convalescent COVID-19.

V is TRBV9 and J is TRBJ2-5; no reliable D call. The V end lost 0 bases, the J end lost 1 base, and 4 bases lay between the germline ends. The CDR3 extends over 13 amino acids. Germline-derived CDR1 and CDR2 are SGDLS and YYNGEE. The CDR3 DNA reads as TGTGCCAGCAGCGTAGGGGCCCAAGAGACCCAGTACTTC. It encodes CASSVGAQETQYF. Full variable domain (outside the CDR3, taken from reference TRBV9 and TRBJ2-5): DSGVTQTPKHLITATGQRVTLRCSPRSGDLSVYWYQQSLDQGLQFLIQYYNGEERAKGNILERFSAQQFPDLHSELNLSSLELGDSALYFCASSVGAQETQYFGPGTRLLVL.

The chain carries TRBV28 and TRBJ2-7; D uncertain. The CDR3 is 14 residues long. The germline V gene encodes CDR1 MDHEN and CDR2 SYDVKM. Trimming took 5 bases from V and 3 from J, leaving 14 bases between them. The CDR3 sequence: CASSISGFLYEQYF. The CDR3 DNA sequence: TGTGCCAGCAGTATCTCCGGGTTTCTCTACGAGCAGTACTTC.

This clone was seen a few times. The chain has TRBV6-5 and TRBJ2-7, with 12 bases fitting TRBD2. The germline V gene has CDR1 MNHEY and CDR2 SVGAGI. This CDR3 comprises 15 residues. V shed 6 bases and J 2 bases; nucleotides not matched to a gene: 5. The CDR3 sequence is CASSRTSGVTYEQYF. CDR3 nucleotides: TGTGCCAGCAGCAGGACTAGCGGGGTCACCTACGAGCAGTACTTC.

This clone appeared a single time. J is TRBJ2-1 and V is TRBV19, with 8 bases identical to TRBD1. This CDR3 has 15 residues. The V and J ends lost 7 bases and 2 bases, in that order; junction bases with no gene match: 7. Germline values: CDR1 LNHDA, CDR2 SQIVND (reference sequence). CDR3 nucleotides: TGTGCCAGTACGTACAGGGGGGTCACCTACAATGAGCAGTTCTTC. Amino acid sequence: CASTYRGVTYNEQFF.

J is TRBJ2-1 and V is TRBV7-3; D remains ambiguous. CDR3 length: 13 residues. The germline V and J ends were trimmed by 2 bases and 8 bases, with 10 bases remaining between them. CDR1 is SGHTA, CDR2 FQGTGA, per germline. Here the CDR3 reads CASSLSVSHEQFF. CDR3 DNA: TGTGCCAGCAGCTTATCTGTCTCCCATGAGCAGTTCTTC.

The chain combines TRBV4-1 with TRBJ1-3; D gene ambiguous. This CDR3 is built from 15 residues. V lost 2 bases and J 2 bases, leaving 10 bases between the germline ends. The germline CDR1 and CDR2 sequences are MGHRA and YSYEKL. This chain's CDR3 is CASSQILTAGNTIYF. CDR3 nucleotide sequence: TGCGCCAGCAGCCAAATATTAACAGCTGGAAACACCATATATTTT.

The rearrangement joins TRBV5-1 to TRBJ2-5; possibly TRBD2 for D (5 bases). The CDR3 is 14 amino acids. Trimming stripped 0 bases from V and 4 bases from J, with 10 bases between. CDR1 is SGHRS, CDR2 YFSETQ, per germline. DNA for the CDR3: TGCGCCAGCAGCTTGGAGGGAGTCCCAGAGACCCAGTACTTC. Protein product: CASSLEGVPETQYF.

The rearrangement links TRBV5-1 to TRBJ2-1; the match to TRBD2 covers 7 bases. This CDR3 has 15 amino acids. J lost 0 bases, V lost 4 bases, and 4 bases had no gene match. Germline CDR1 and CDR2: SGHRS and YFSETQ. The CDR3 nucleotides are TGCGCCAGCAGCACAGCGGGGAGCTCCTACAATGAGCAGTTCTTC. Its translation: CASSTAGSSYNEQFF.

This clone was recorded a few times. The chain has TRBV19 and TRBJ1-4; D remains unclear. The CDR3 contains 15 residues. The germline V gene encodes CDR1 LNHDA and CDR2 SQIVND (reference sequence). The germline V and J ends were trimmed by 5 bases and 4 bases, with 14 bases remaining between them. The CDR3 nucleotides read TGTGCCAGTAGTCCCCCCGGTGGGAGTAATGAAAAACTGTTTTTT. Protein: CASSPPGGSNEKLFF.

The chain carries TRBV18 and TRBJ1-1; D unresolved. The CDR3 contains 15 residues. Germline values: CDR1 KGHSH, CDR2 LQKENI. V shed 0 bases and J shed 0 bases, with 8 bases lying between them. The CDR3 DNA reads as TGTGCCAGCTCACCACCGAGGGTTATGAACACTGAAGCTTTCTTT. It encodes CASSPPRVMNTEAFF.

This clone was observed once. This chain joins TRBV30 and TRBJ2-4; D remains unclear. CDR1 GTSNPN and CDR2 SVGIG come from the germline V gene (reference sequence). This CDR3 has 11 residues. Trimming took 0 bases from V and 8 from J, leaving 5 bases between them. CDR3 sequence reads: CAWSVRYIQYF. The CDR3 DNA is TGTGCCTGGAGTGTACGGTACATTCAGTACTTC. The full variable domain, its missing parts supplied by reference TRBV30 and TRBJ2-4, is SQTIHQWPATLVQPVGSPLSLECTVEGTSNPNLYWYRQAAGRGLQLLFYSVGIGQISSEVPQNLSASRPQDRQFILSSKKLLLSDSGFYLCAWSVRYIQYFGAGTRLSVL.